These 7 T cell receptor beta chains share one sample of origin, sequenced in a study of human T cells and chemical hapten exposure. From whole blood left unfractionated, total RNA was extracted. One entry per CDR3 protein, called by TCRdb with MiXCR from the 5' RACE reads. The table lists around 80,000 distinct CDR3 sequences, 15% to 20% of them singletons. Every receptor here comes from a female donor in good health.

V gene TRBV7-9 combines with J gene TRBJ2-7; D is perhaps TRBD1 or TRBD2 (5 bases each). CDR1 and CDR2 from the germline V gene are SEHNR and FQNEAQ (reference sequence). The CDR3 consists of 12 residues. Trimming took 5 bases from V and 4 from J, leaving 9 bases between them. CDR3 protein: CASSRDGYEQYF. DNA of the CDR3: TGTGCCAGCAGCCGGGACGGATACGAGCAGTACTTC.

CDR3 region: CASSVVGTGELFF. The CDR3 DNA sequence: TGTGCCAGCAGCGTTGTAGGGACCGGGGAGCTGTTTTTT. The V gene is TRBV5-4, the J gene TRBJ2-2; D is unresolved. This CDR3 is 13 amino acids long. Trimming removed 4 bases from V and 5 bases from J, with 9 bases in between. Germline V gene sequence: CDR1 SGHNT, CDR2 YYREEE (reference sequence). Full variable domain (remainder filled in from reference TRBV5-4 and TRBJ2-2): ETGVTQSPTHLIKTRGQQVTLRCSSQSGHNTVSWYQQALGQGPQFIFQYYREEENGRGNFPPRFSGLQFPNYSSELNVNALELDDSALYLCASSVVGTGELFFGEGSRLTVL.

The table lists this clonotype with a few counts. The rearrangement joins TRBV6-1 to TRBJ1-2, with TRBD1 as a possible D gene (6 bases). The germline V gene encodes CDR1 MNHNS and CDR2 SASEGT. Deletions cut 4 bases from V and 0 bases from J, with 15 bases between. The CDR3 has 16 residues. The CDR3 region has the DNA TGTGCCAGCAGTGCGTCCGGGACACTAGCTAACTATGGCTACACCTTC. It codes for CASSASGTLANYGYTF.

The chain combines TRBV7-8 with TRBJ1-1; D is undetermined. Deletions cut 5 bases from V and 1 base from J, with 11 bases between. The germline gives CDR1 SGHVS, CDR2 FQNEAQ. The CDR3 is 14 residues long. The CDR3 sequence: CASSPAEGNTEAFF. CDR3 in DNA: TGTGCCAGCAGCCCTGCAGAGGGGAACACTGAAGCTTTCTTT.

This chain connects TRBV18 to TRBJ2-5, with unresolved D. Germline V gives CDR1 KGHSH, CDR2 LQKENI. This CDR3 is built from 16 residues. V lost 3 bases and J lost 1, with 15 bases in between. The CDR3 region is CASSPAFQSSQETQYF. CDR3 sequence (DNA): TGTGCCAGCTCACCTGCCTTTCAAAGTAGCCAAGAGACCCAGTACTTC.

The V call is TRBV14, the J call TRBJ2-2, with D possibly TRBD2 on 6 matching bases. CDR3 length: 13 residues. Germline V gene data show CDR1 as SGHDN and CDR2 as FVKESK. V lost 3 bases and J 6 bases, leaving 8 bases between the germline ends. CDR3 loop: CASSQTSSGELFF. CDR3 in DNA: TGTGCCAGCAGCCAGACTAGTTCCGGGGAGCTGTTTTTT.

V gene TRBV13 combines with J gene TRBJ1-1; no firm D call. Per the germline V gene, CDR1 is PRHDT and CDR2 is FYEKMQ (reference sequence). Trimming removed 3 bases from V and 3 bases from J, with 11 bases in between. The CDR3 has 14 residues. Here the CDR3 DNA reads TGTGCCAGCAGCTTCGGACGGACTTACACTGAAGCTTTCTTT. Encoded protein: CASSFGRTYTEAFF.